Each of the 12 T cell receptor beta chains below was sequenced from the same sample in a study of shared clonotypes between healthy human individuals. The assay was immunoSEQ multiplex PCR, and TCRdb's table has in-frame clones only and misses some. The repertoire holds roughly 300,000 clones, with around 90% as singletons. The sequencing input was memory CD8+ T cells sorted from blood. Stated subset: CD45RO+ cells pooled with CCR7-negative TemRA cells. The source of these receptors is a young man in good health.

The chain carries TRBV11-3 and TRBJ2-2; TRBD1 might be the D (5 bases). V lost 2 bases to trimming and J lost 7 bases, with 11 bases between them. This CDR3 comprises 14 residues. The germline CDR1 and CDR2 sequences are SGHNT and YENEEA. CDR3 residues: CASSLWVQGGELFF. As DNA, the CDR3 is TGTGCCAGCAGCTTATGGGTTCAGGGCGGGGAGCTGTTTTTT. The full variable domain, in which reference TRBV11-3 and TRBJ2-2 provide the parts outside the CDR3, is EAGVVQSPRYKIIEKKQPVAFWCNPISGHNTLYWYLQNLGQGPELLIRYENEEAVDDSQLPKDRFSAERLKGVDSTLKIQPAELGDSAVYLCASSLWVQGGELFFGEGSRLTVL.

V gene TRBV5-1 combines with J gene TRBJ1-1; TRBD1 might be the D (5 bases). CDR3 size: 14 residues. V dropped 1 base and J dropped 2 bases, with 9 bases sitting between them. Germline CDR1 reads SGHRS; CDR2 reads YFSETQ. This chain's CDR3 is CASSLWGANTEAFF. For the CDR3, the DNA is TGCGCCAGCAGCTTGTGGGGCGCAAACACTGAAGCTTTCTTT.

The chain couples TRBV7-6 to TRBJ2-7, with 9 bases matching TRBD2. The CDR3 covers 16 residues. Trimming cost V 4 bases and J 3 bases; bases outside gene matches: 10. Germline loops: CDR1 SGHVS, CDR2 FNYEAQ. CDR3 region: CASSSRAGTSIYEQYF. CDR3 DNA sequence: TGTGCCAGCAGCTCCCGGGCCGGGACTAGCATCTACGAGCAGTACTTC.

V usage is TRBV2 and J usage is TRBJ1-5; 9 nucleotides match TRBD1. This CDR3 contains 19 residues. CDR1 is SNHLY, CDR2 FYNNEI, per germline. V trimming: 4 bases; J trimming: 0 bases; junction bases outside the gene matches: 13. For the CDR3, the DNA is TGTGCCAGCAGTGTCACACAGGGGGCGGTTAGATATAGCAATCAGCCCCAGCATTTT. It codes for CASSVTQGAVRYSNQPQHF.

The rearrangement uses TRBV4-1 and TRBJ1-1, with 12 bases lining up with TRBD1. Germline loops: CDR1 MGHRA, CDR2 YSYEKL. The CDR3 is 17 amino acids. V gave up 1 base and J gave up 5 bases; unmatched junction bases: 8. The CDR3 DNA reads TGCGCCAGCAGCCAAGTCCCGGGACAGGGGGCGCATACTGAAGCTTTCTTT. Protein: CASSQVPGQGAHTEAFF.

This chain connects TRBV7-8 to TRBJ2-5; 7 nucleotides match TRBD2. Looked up from germline, CDR1 is SGHVS and CDR2 is FQNEAQ. The junction had 11 bases not matched to a gene; V was cut back by 5 bases and J by 2 bases. This CDR3 spans 16 amino acids. CDR3 protein: CASSENAGAGQETQYF. The CDR3 nucleotides read TGTGCCAGCAGCGAGAACGCGGGAGCGGGACAAGAGACCCAGTACTTC.

The chain recombines TRBV6-5 with TRBJ2-7, with a tentative D call TRBD2 (5 bases). V was cut by 0 bases and J by 4 bases, with 10 bases left in between. Germline CDR1 reads MNHEY; CDR2 reads SVGAGI. The CDR3 runs 14 residues. CDR3 sequence (DNA): TGTGCCAGCAGTTACTCCACAGAGGGTTACGAGCAGTACTTC. Its translation: CASSYSTEGYEQYF.

This clone was found once. The genes are TRBV6-6 and TRBJ2-2; 7 bases match TRBD1. Trimming took 8 bases from V and 2 from J; bases not matched to a gene: 5. CDR1 MNHNY and CDR2 SVGAGI come from the germline V gene (reference sequence). This CDR3 comprises 14 residues. This chain's CDR3 is CASRTGPNTGELFF. CDR3 DNA: TGTGCCAGCCGGACAGGCCCTAACACCGGGGAGCTGTTTTTT.

This clone was observed a single time. The rearrangement joins TRBV6-6 to TRBJ2-1; 8 positions agree with TRBD2. CDR3 length equals 13 residues. V shed 5 bases and J 6 bases; nucleotides not matched to a gene: 3. The germline gives CDR1 MNHNY, CDR2 SVGAGI (reference sequence). CDR3 in amino acids: CASSPREGNEQFF. In DNA, the CDR3 is TGTGCCAGCAGTCCCCGGGAGGGCAATGAGCAGTTCTTC.

The chain recombines TRBV18 with TRBJ2-1; no clear D gene. With 0 bases removed from V and 8 bases from J, the gap between germline ends came to 17 bases. The CDR3 loop spans 16 amino acids. Germline V lookup: CDR1 KGHSH, CDR2 LQKENI. The CDR3 bases are TGTGCCAGCTCACCACCTGCAGCAATTCTACCCGATGAGCAGTTCTTC. Translation: CASSPPAAILPDEQFF.

For the CDR3, the DNA is TGTGCCAGCAGCCTACAGACAGGCTACGAGCAGTACTTC. Its protein product is CASSLQTGYEQYF. The chain carries TRBV5-4 and TRBJ2-7, with TRBD1 as a possible D gene (6 bases). CDR1 and CDR2 (germline): SGHNT, YYREEE (reference sequence). The CDR3 spans 13 residues. V was clipped by 4 bases and J by 3 bases, with 11 bases between them.

The CDR3 loop is CASSPETGGRGSGELFF. The CDR3 DNA reads as TGTGCCAGCAGCCCCGAGACAGGGGGTCGGGGTTCCGGGGAGCTGTTTTTT. This chain uses TRBV27 with TRBJ2-2; 9 bases are shared with TRBD1. This CDR3 comprises 17 residues. J was trimmed by 6 bases and V by 6 bases; bases with no gene match: 14. The germline gives CDR1 MNHEY, CDR2 SMNVEV (reference sequence).